The text below deals with one T cell receptor beta chain. The sample is drawn from a study of blood T cells in healthy people across ages. V lost 3 bases and J lost 5, with 17 bases in between. The CDR3 sequence is 16 residues long. Germline CDR1 reads KGHSH; CDR2 reads LQKENI. Next came a second PCR, run for about 6 to 11 cycles, which used a sample-barcoded 5' primer along with a J-beta primer mix. TCRdb called the 5' RACE reads again in MiXCR, with one record for every CDR3 protein. Among around 1,900,000 distinct CDR3 sequences, around 42% were seen once, and the ten largest hold under 25%. Donation came from healthy Caucasian individuals in Russia who were aged about 6 to 95.

Sequencing was done on a sample of blood. The chain carries TRBV18 and TRBJ1-5; possible D gene TRBD1, 5 bases. The sequence derives from a human donor in good health. The CDR3 coding sequence is TGTGCCAGCTCACCGGGAGGATCCGGGGCTTATCAGCCCCAGCATTTT. Encoded protein: CASSPGGSGAYQPQHF.